The 6 T cell receptor beta chains in this list originate from one sample, sequenced in a study of long-term antiretroviral therapy in people with HIV. The run of the v3.0 immunoSEQ assay was at survey level. The method was immunoSEQ multiplex PCR; TCRdb's version includes in-frame clones alone and lacks a portion of them. The sample lists some 35,000 clones; just under 95% were seen once. The sequencing used unsorted PBMCs, collected 4.1 years after starting antiretroviral therapy. The receptor set was obtained from a woman aged 50 to 60 with HIV.

This chain links TRBV7-2 with TRBJ2-3; 7 positions match TRBD2. Germline trimming cut 8 bases from V and 5 bases from J; bases unmatched to any gene: 10. CDR1 and CDR2 (germline): SGHTA, FQGNSA. This CDR3 has 14 residues. The CDR3 nucleotides read TGTGCCAGCTTAGGACTAGGTGATTTAGATACGCAGTATTTT. Translation: CASLGLGDLDTQYF. The variable domain in full, with the rest retrieved from reference TRBV7-2 and TRBJ2-3, is GAGVSQSPSNKVTEKGKDVELRCDPISGHTALYWYRQSLGQGLEFLIYFQGNSAPDKSGLPSDRFSAERTGGSVSTLTIQRTQQEDSAVYLCASLGLGDLDTQYFGPGTRLTVL.

The chain links TRBV6-6 to TRBJ1-2; 8 nucleotides line up with TRBD1. CDR1 and CDR2 from the germline V gene are MNHNY and SVGAGI (reference sequence). J gave up 3 bases and V 5 bases, and 8 bases lay outside the gene matches. The CDR3 runs to 15 residues. CDR3 region: CASSEAGGAYYGYTF. The CDR3 region has the DNA TGTGCCAGCAGTGAGGCAGGGGGCGCGTACTATGGCTACACCTTC.

The chain uses TRBV7-9 and TRBJ1-4; no clear D gene. V lost 1 base, J lost 4 bases, and 10 bases lay in between. Germline lookup yields CDR1 SEHNR and CDR2 FQNEAQ (reference sequence). There are 15 residues in the CDR3. The DNA for the CDR3 is TGTGCCAGCAGCTTAGAGGCACTTGTTAATGAAAAACTGTTTTTT. It is translated as CASSLEALVNEKLFF.

The CDR3 DNA is TGTGCCAGCAGGTTTAGATCCGGGCACTCTGGAAACACCATATATTTT. This gives the protein CASRFRSGHSGNTIYF. This chain connects TRBV5-6 to TRBJ1-3; D gene uncertain. The germline V and J ends were trimmed by 5 bases and 0 bases, with 15 bases remaining between them. CDR3 length equals 16 residues. The germline gives CDR1 SGHDT, CDR2 YYEEEE.

The chain couples TRBV14 to TRBJ2-7; D unclear. Trimming stripped 0 bases from V and 6 bases from J, with 15 bases between. The CDR3 spans 15 residues. Germline-derived CDR1 and CDR2 are SGHDN and FVKESK. The CDR3 DNA is TGTGCCAGCAGCCAAGACGAGACATGGCCCTCCGAGCAGTACTTC. The encoded protein is CASSQDETWPSEQYF.

The genes are TRBV19 and TRBJ2-7, with 8 bases matching TRBD2. Unmatched junction bases numbered 7, after V lost 6 bases and J lost 0 bases. CDR3 length: 15 residues. Per germline, CDR1 LNHDA and CDR2 SQIVND (reference sequence). CDR3 sequence: CASSAPAGDSYEQYF. CDR3 in DNA: TGTGCCAGTAGCGCCCCAGCGGGGGACTCCTACGAGCAGTACTTC. Full variable domain (remainder filled in from reference TRBV19 and TRBJ2-7): DGGITQSPKYLFRKEGQNVTLSCEQNLNHDAMYWYRQDPGQGLRLIYYSQIVNDFQKGDIAEGYSVSREKKESFPLTVTSAQKNPTAFYLCASSAPAGDSYEQYFGPGTRLTVT.